This TCR beta chain was sequenced during a study of OX40 agonist ivuxolimab in advanced cancers. Across the whole study: Patients were dosed intravenously with ivuxolimab at 0.01 to 10 mg/kg every 2 weeks. Participants, around 80% male, averaged approximately 56 years of age, ranging from roughly 23 to 80.

The CDR3 runs 15 residues. Using immunoSEQ multiplex PCR, the repertoire was profiled, and TCRdb retains in-frame clones only, with some absent. The sample has more than 15,000 clones; roughly 90% are singletons. A remark on this clone: The junction does not match germline at one end; this may be a read error.

This rearrangement joins TRBV5-3 to TRBJ2-1; D possibly matches TRBD1 or TRBD2 (5 bases each). Being an ORF, TRBV5-3 has a function that is uncertain. Sample: CD4+ or CD8+ T cells sorted from blood, taken in a trial of the OX40 agonist ivuxolimab. The TCR was taken from an adult with an advanced solid tumor such as melanoma, head and neck, liver or kidney cancer. The CDR3 nucleotides read TGTGCCAGCAGCTTGGGGGACCTGCGCGGCAATGAGCAGTTCTTC. Amino acid sequence: CASSLGDLRGNEQFF.